The 18 T cell receptor beta chains listed next were all sequenced from one sample in a study of neurological immune-mediated disorders (dated by TCRdb to the late 2010s). Libraries were constructed by 5' RACE. This sample was sequenced with an Illumina HiSeq 2500. The raw public data were reprocessed by TCRdb itself: fastp quality trimming at Q25, MiXCR clonotype calling, in-frame beta chains only. Every entry covers one CDR3 protein and lists the most common genes and DNA from its rows. The sample table contains under 40,000 distinct CDR3 sequences; only one count was recorded for just under 7.5% of them. The ten largest make up just over 5.5% of the sample. Sequenced sample: CD4+ T cells from blood. Receptors originate from a middle-aged man in good health.

There are many counts of this clonotype. The chain couples TRBV5-1 to TRBJ2-1; 8 bases fit TRBD2. J gave up 12 bases and V 6 bases, and 23 bases lay outside the gene matches. The CDR3 covers 17 residues. In germline, CDR1 is SGHRS, CDR2 YFSETQ. DNA of the CDR3: TGCGCCAGCACCCCCTCACCGACGGGAGGGCGGGCCGGGGGGCAGTTCTTC. This sequence encodes CASTPSPTGGRAGGQFF.

The sample holds many counts of this clonotype. V gene TRBV10-3 combines with J gene TRBJ2-2, with TRBD1 identical over 7 bases. In germline, CDR1 is ENHRY, CDR2 SYGVKD. The length of the CDR3 is 13 residues. J was trimmed by 4 bases and V by 7 bases; bases with no gene match: 3. CDR3 DNA sequence: TGTGCCATCACAGGGGGTACCACCGGGGAGCTGTTTTTT. Encoded protein: CAITGGTTGELFF.

V usage is TRBV18 and J usage is TRBJ2-4; 7 nucleotides agree with TRBD1. This CDR3 is built from 15 residues. The junction had 4 bases not matched to a gene; V was cut back by 1 base and J by 4 bases. The germline gives CDR1 KGHSH, CDR2 LQKENI. CDR3: CASSPQWDRKNIQYF. In DNA, the CDR3 is TGTGCCAGCTCACCACAGTGGGACAGAAAAAACATTCAGTACTTC.

This clonotype was detected ten times or more. CDR3 region: CASSLRGAGNQPQHF. In DNA form, the CDR3 reads TGTGCCAGCAGTTTGCGGGGGGCTGGCAATCAGCCCCAGCATTTT. The rearrangement uses TRBV12-3 or TRBV12-4 and TRBJ1-5, with D tentatively TRBD1 (6 bases). V was trimmed by 3 bases and J by 2 bases, leaving 11 bases between them. This CDR3 comprises 15 residues.

This clonotype was detected ten times or more. The rearrangement joins TRBV7-2 to TRBJ2-7; D not certain. Germline V gene sequence: CDR1 SGHTA, CDR2 FQGNSA. Trimming stripped 0 bases from V and 2 bases from J, with 8 bases between. This CDR3 has 14 residues. This CDR3 is CASSLARLAYEQYF. The CDR3 DNA reads TGTGCCAGCAGCTTAGCGAGACTGGCCTACGAGCAGTACTTC.

This chain uses TRBV29-1 with TRBJ2-1; 10 bases match TRBD2. The CDR3 sequence is 13 residues long. From germline, CDR1 is SQVTM and CDR2 ANQGSEA. With 8 bases clipped from V and 2 bases from J, the junction kept 3 bases outside the gene matches. The CDR3 loop is CSMTSGPYNEQFF. In DNA, the CDR3 is TGCAGCATGACTAGCGGGCCCTACAATGAGCAGTTCTTC.

Many counts were recorded for this clonotype. This chain joins TRBV14 and TRBJ2-2, with D perhaps given as TRBD1 or TRBD2 (5 bases each). Between the trimmed V and J ends, which lost 4 bases and 1 base, there was a span of 10 bases. This CDR3 has 15 residues. Germline values: CDR1 SGHDN, CDR2 FVKESK. The CDR3 is CASSRERGNTGELFF. In nucleotides, the CDR3 is TGTGCCAGCAGCCGGGAGAGGGGGAACACCGGGGAGCTGTTTTTT.

The rearrangement joins TRBV9 to TRBJ2-2; D may match TRBD1 or TRBD2 (6 bases each). Germline values: CDR1 SGDLS, CDR2 YYNGEE. The CDR3 totals 18 residues. V gave up 0 bases and J gave up 5 bases, with 20 bases separating them. For the CDR3, the DNA is TGTGCCAGCAGCGTAGCTACGGGGGCGGGATTGTGGACCGGGGAGCTGTTTTTT. Amino acids: CASSVATGAGLWTGELFF.

DNA of the CDR3: TGTGCCAGCAGCCCCGCCGGGACTAGCCGTACCGGGGAGCTGTTTTTT. Its protein product is CASSPAGTSRTGELFF. The V gene is TRBV5-6, the J gene TRBJ2-2, with TRBD2 matching over 9 bases. Germline values: CDR1 SGHDT, CDR2 YYEEEE. After removal of 4 bases from V and 5 bases from J, the junction contained 9 bases not matched to a gene. The CDR3 covers 16 residues.

The V and J genes are TRBV19 and TRBJ2-7; D may be TRBD1 (6 bases). The CDR3 totals 13 residues. Germline V gives CDR1 LNHDA, CDR2 SQIVND (reference sequence). The V end was cut by 8 bases, the J end by 0 bases, with 11 bases between. For the CDR3, the DNA is TGTGCCAGTCGTTTAGGGGGCTCCTACGAGCAGTACTTC. It translates to CASRLGGSYEQYF. Drawing the rest from reference TRBV19 and TRBJ2-7, the complete variable domain is DGGITQSPKYLFRKEGQNVTLSCEQNLNHDAMYWYRQDPGQGLRLIYYSQIVNDFQKGDIAEGYSVSREKKESFPLTVTSAQKNPTAFYLCASRLGGSYEQYFGPGTRLTVT.

The table lists this clonotype with many counts. The CDR3 is CASRRGGQGDEQYF. CDR3 nucleotides: TGTGCCAGCAGGCGGGGGGGACAGGGGGACGAGCAGTACTTC. J is TRBJ2-7 and V is TRBV27; the match to TRBD1 covers 11 bases. The J segment lost 5 bases and the V segment lost 6 bases, leaving 6 bases of the junction unmatched. CDR1 is MNHEY, CDR2 SMNVEV, per germline (reference sequence). The CDR3 covers 14 residues.

This clonotype was detected many times. The J gene is TRBJ1-5, the V gene TRBV29-1; the match to TRBD1 covers 7 bases. Germline CDR1 and CDR2: SQVTM and ANQGSEA. CDR3 length equals 13 residues. The junction had 7 bases not matched to a gene; V was cut back by 7 bases and J by 4 bases. The CDR3 is CSAGTAGNQPQHF. The DNA for the CDR3 is TGCAGCGCCGGGACAGCAGGGAATCAGCCCCAGCATTTT.

This clonotype was seen more than once but under ten times. V gene TRBV5-4 combines with J gene TRBJ1-6; D perhaps matches TRBD1 (5 bases). Trimming took 3 bases from V and 0 from J, leaving 13 bases between them. The CDR3 consists of 17 residues. Germline CDR1 SGHNT, CDR2 YYREEE (reference sequence). In DNA, the CDR3 is TGTGCCAGCAGCTCCGGGACCGATAGCTCCTATAATTCACCCCTCCACTTT. As protein: CASSSGTDSSYNSPLHF.

This clonotype was seen many times. V and J are TRBV5-1 and TRBJ2-5, with D possibly being TRBD2 (5 bases). CDR3 length: 14 amino acids. Trimming removed 7 bases from V and 4 bases from J, with 17 bases in between. Per the germline V gene, CDR1 is SGHRS and CDR2 is YFSETQ. The CDR3 spells CASHPGGQTETQYF. The CDR3 region has the DNA TGCGCCAGCCACCCCGGCGGGCAGACAGAGACCCAGTACTTC.

In its sample, this clonotype was seen many times. The rearrangement uses TRBV5-1 and TRBJ2-2; 8 bases match TRBD1. J lost 5 bases, V lost 0 bases, and 6 bases had no gene match. The CDR3 is made up of 16 amino acids. Germline V CDR1 and CDR2: SGHRS, YFSETQ. The CDR3 sequence is CASSLVAGGFTGELFF. CDR3 in DNA: TGCGCCAGCAGCTTGGTTGCAGGGGGCTTTACCGGGGAGCTGTTTTTT.

This clonotype occurred many times. The chain has TRBV20-1 and TRBJ2-7; TRBD1 is a possible D gene (6 bases). The CDR3 sequence is 12 residues long. Deletions cut 6 bases from V and 2 bases from J, with 11 bases between. Germline CDR1 and CDR2: DFQATT and SNEGSKA (reference sequence). CDR3 nucleotides: TGCAGTGCGCGACAGGTTGCCTACGAGCAGTACTTC. Protein: CSARQVAYEQYF.

Ten or more counts support this clonotype. CDR3 DNA: TGTGCCAGCAGCCAAAGAGGAGAGACCCAGTACTTC. It codes for CASSQRGETQYF. This rearrangement joins TRBV7-6 to TRBJ2-5; D gene unclear. The CDR3 extends over 12 amino acids. Germline V lookup: CDR1 SGHVS, CDR2 FNYEAQ. V dropped 5 bases and J dropped 4 bases, with 8 bases sitting between them. Filled out from reference TRBV7-6 and TRBJ2-5, the complete variable domain reads GAGVSQSPRYKVTKRGQDVALRCDPISGHVSLYWYRQALGQGPEFLTYFNYEAQQDKSGLPNDRFSAERPEGSISTLTIQRTEQRDSAMYRCASSQRGETQYFGPGTRLLVL.

This clonotype occurred many times. This chain joins TRBV7-2 and TRBJ1-5, with D uncertain. The V gene lost 7 bases and the J gene lost 9 bases, with 10 bases spanning the gap. Germline CDR1 and CDR2: SGHTA and FQGNSA. This CDR3 comprises 11 residues. CDR3 in DNA: TGTGCCAGCACCCAAGAGTGGCCCCAGCATTTT. Translating gives CASTQEWPQHF.